This T cell receptor beta chain was identified in a study of T-cell memory formation after mild COVID-19. Study-level results: Contracting clones localized mainly to CM and EM when CD4+ and mainly to EMRA when CD8+.

In the case of this clonotype: The antigen remains undetermined.

This CDR3 comprises 13 residues. Trimming pared 1 base from V and 5 bases from J, leaving 8 bases between. Germline V gene lookup returns CDR1 MGHRA and CDR2 YSYEKL. Barcoded TCR alpha and TCR beta cDNA libraries with UMIs came from 5'RACE using constant-segment primers. TCRdb re-called the 5' RACE reads with MiXCR, one entry per CDR3 protein. The sample yields around 250,000 distinct CDR3 sequences, around 15% seen once. The sequencing sample was made of PBMCs or a T cell subset sorted from them (not recorded which). The chain employs TRBV4-1 and TRBJ2-5, with D perhaps TRBD1 or TRBD2 (5 bases each). This receptor was taken from a man aged 18 to 29 who had mild COVID-19 (a few samples of this study predate the infection). Cell type and time point are not known. This CDR3 is CASSQGWGETQYF. The CDR3 region has the DNA TGCGCCAGCAGCCAAGGATGGGGGGAGACCCAGTACTTC.